This TCR beta chain stems from a study of identical twins. Study results and limitations: Where beta out-of-frame sequences were concerned, excess twin sharing was weaker. These conclusions were based on statistical analysis (cross-sectional, not following the same donors). Modelling underestimated the level of out-of-frame TCR alpha sharing observed in monozygotic twins.

Addition of a universal primer site occurred through template switching, and cDNA carried unique molecular identifiers. TCRdb re-analysed the 5' RACE reads in MiXCR, keeping a single row per CDR3 protein. The table records 200,000 to 250,000 distinct CDR3 sequences, roughly an eighth of them present only once. Points on this clonotype: Its antigen is not known.

The CDR3 length is 13 residues. Trimming shortened V by 3 bases and J by 6 bases, and 12 bases separated the two germline ends. Sequences were obtained from memory (CD45RO+) T cells sorted from blood. The clonotype comes from a woman between 18 and 29 years old in good health. The chain is built from TRBV12-3 or TRBV12-4 and TRBJ2-7; D gene unclear. The CDR3 nucleotides are TGTGCCAGCAGTTTTGGCCGGATGGGCGAGCAGTACTTC. It yields the protein CASSFGRMGEQYF.